These 17 T cell receptor beta chains originate from one sample sequenced in a study of T cells in Graves' hyperthyroidism and ophthalmopathy. It was RNA transcripts that yielded the amplified TCR beta CDR3 regions. RT-PCR in the first round (using the HTBI primer set) targeted the TCR CDR3. TCRdb re-analysed the multiplex PCR reads in MiXCR, keeping a single row per CDR3 protein. The table lists approximately 430,000 distinct CDR3 sequences, 15% to 17% of them singletons. Sequences were obtained from blood. Receptor source: a woman aged 18-29 years with Graves' hyperthyroidism.

There are many counts of this clonotype. The chain employs TRBV3-1 and TRBJ2-7; D is uncertain. Germline V gene sequence: CDR1 LGHDT, CDR2 YNNKEL (reference sequence). The length of the CDR3 is 13 residues. Trimming removed 4 bases from V and 6 bases from J, with 13 bases in between. CDR3 sequence: CASSLTPAGEQYF. CDR3 nucleotide sequence: TGTGCCAGCAGCCTCACCCCGGCCGGCGAGCAGTACTTC.

Concerning this clonotype itself: A much larger clone differs by one base, so this may be a read error. V is TRBV11-3 and J is TRBJ1-2; TRBD1 matches 8 bases. The germline CDR1 and CDR2 sequences are SGHNT and YENEEA. CDR3 length: 13 amino acids. The CDR3 here is CASSPGQVYGHTF. The CDR3 coding sequence is TGTGCCAGCAGTCCGGGACAGGTCTATGGCCACACCTTC.

This clonotype was recorded a few times. This may come from a read error, since a much larger clone is one base off. This chain uses TRBV5-1 with TRBJ2-1, with 7 positions matching TRBD1. The CDR3 is made up of 16 amino acids. Germline V CDR1 and CDR2: SGHRS, YFSETQ. The CDR3 nucleotides are TGCGCCGGCAGTGCCCGTGGACAGGTGCACGACAATGAGCAGTTCTTC. Its translation: CAGSARGQVHDNEQFF.

This clonotype has a handful of counts. The chain couples TRBV6-1 to TRBJ2-7, with TRBD1 matching 12 bases. Germline V CDR1 and CDR2: MNHNS, SASEGT. After removal of 6 bases from V and 4 bases from J, the junction contained 7 bases not matched to a gene. This CDR3 is 15 amino acids long. The DNA for the CDR3 is TGTGCCAGCAGACGCCGGGACAGGGGGCTGTACGAGCAGTACTTC. Translated, it gives CASRRRDRGLYEQYF.

This clonotype was counted at least ten times. The genes are TRBV27 and TRBJ1-1; maybe TRBD1 (5 bases). The germline gives CDR1 MNHEY, CDR2 SMNVEV (reference sequence). The CDR3 length is 13 residues. V was trimmed by 5 bases and J by 5 bases, leaving 12 bases between them. CDR3 region: CASSRKGRTEAFF. The CDR3 DNA sequence: TGTGCCAGCAGTCGGAAGGGGCGGACTGAAGCTTTCTTT.

This clonotype was detected ten times or more. This rearrangement joins TRBV14 to TRBJ2-3, with D tentatively TRBD1 or TRBD2 (6 bases each). CDR3 length: 17 residues. V was shortened by 1 base and J by 2 bases, with 16 bases between the two germline ends. The V gene's germline CDR1 is SGHDN and CDR2 FVKESK. CDR3 nucleotide sequence: TGTGCCAGCAGCCAAGTATCGCGGAGGGGGGTCACAGATACGCAGTATTTT. It translates to CASSQVSRRGVTDTQYF.

This clonotype was counted only a few times. The V and J genes are TRBV13 and TRBJ1-4, with D unclear. Per the germline V gene, CDR1 is PRHDT and CDR2 is FYEKMQ (reference sequence). The CDR3 is made up of 14 amino acids. With 6 bases removed from V and 8 bases from J, the gap between germline ends came to 16 bases. The CDR3, as DNA: TGTGCCAGCAGAGAGGTCGCAGTTCTGGAAAAACTGTTTTTT. It translates to CASREVAVLEKLFF. Full variable domain (remainder filled in from reference TRBV13 and TRBJ1-4): AAGVIQSPRHLIKEKRETATLKCYPIPRHDTVYWYQQGPGQDPQFLISFYEKMQSDKGSIPDRFSAQQFSDYHSELNMSSLELGDSALYFCASREVAVLEKLFFGSGTQLSVL.

This chain uses TRBV7-2 with TRBJ2-5; 8 bases match TRBD2. V lost 0 bases to trimming and J lost 9 bases; unmatched junction nucleotides: 12. Germline CDR1 and CDR2: SGHTA and FQGNSA. The CDR3 covers 16 residues. The CDR3 sequence is CASSLAGSGGPMAQYF. The CDR3 nucleotides read TGTGCCAGCAGCTTAGCGGGAAGCGGGGGTCCCATGGCCCAGTACTTC.

This clonotype was seen a handful of times. The chain couples TRBV30 to TRBJ1-1; D remains unclear. The V gene's germline CDR1 is GTSNPN and CDR2 SVGIG (reference sequence). Trimming took 2 bases from V and 2 from J, leaving 9 bases between them. The CDR3 covers 13 residues. The CDR3 reads CAWSQQINTEAFF. The CDR3 DNA sequence: TGTGCCTGGAGTCAACAGATAAACACTGAAGCTTTCTTT.

This rearrangement joins TRBV3-1 to TRBJ2-1; 11 bases line up with TRBD2. This CDR3 has 16 amino acids. CDR1 and CDR2 from the germline V gene are LGHDT and YNNKEL (reference sequence). V was pared by 1 base and J by 5 bases, with 4 bases of the junction left unmatched. In nucleotides, the CDR3 is TGTGCCAGCAGCCAAGGGGGGACTAGCGGCAACAATGAGCAGTTCTTC. Its protein is CASSQGGTSGNNEQFF.

This clonotype was observed many times. The chain combines TRBV6-1 with TRBJ1-1; possibly TRBD1 for D (5 bases). V was cut by 7 bases and J by 2 bases, with 14 bases left in between. Germline CDR1 and CDR2: MNHNS and SASEGT. The CDR3 sequence is 14 residues long. CDR3 region: CASNPSGGNTEAFF. The CDR3 nucleotides read TGTGCCAGCAACCCCTCCGGGGGAAACACTGAAGCTTTCTTT.

In its sample, this clonotype was seen many times. V gene TRBV28 combines with J gene TRBJ2-3; unclear D gene. The CDR3 is made up of 15 amino acids. CDR1 MDHEN and CDR2 SYDVKM come from the germline V gene. The V end lost 2 bases, the J end lost 0 bases, and 9 bases lay between the germline ends. Here the CDR3 DNA reads TGTGCCAGCAGTTTAAGACGAACTAGCACAGATACGCAGTATTTT. This codes for CASSLRRTSTDTQYF. The whole variable domain, filled in from reference TRBV28 and TRBJ2-3, reads DVKVTQSSRYLVKRTGEKVFLECVQDMDHENMFWYRQDPGLGLRLIYFSYDVKMKEKGDIPEGYSVSREKKERFSLILESASTNQTSMYLCASSLRRTSTDTQYFGPGTRLTVL.

This clonotype was counted at least ten times. The rearrangement links TRBV2 to TRBJ1-5; 7 nucleotides align to TRBD1. The CDR3 contains 15 residues. Germline-derived CDR1 and CDR2 are SNHLY and FYNNEI. The V and J ends lost 5 bases and 4 bases, in that order; junction bases with no gene match: 8. CDR3 protein: CASSSQGQVNQPQHF. The CDR3 nucleotides are TGTGCCAGCAGTAGTCAAGGACAGGTGAATCAGCCCCAGCATTTT.

This clonotype was observed a handful of times. In DNA form, the CDR3 reads TGTGCCAGCAGCTTGGCTCACGGCCTGGGGGAGACCCAGTACTTC. The encoded protein is CASSLAHGLGETQYF. The V and J genes are TRBV5-5 and TRBJ2-5; D is uncertain. V shed 0 bases and J shed 5 bases, with 14 bases lying between them. Germline loops: CDR1 SGHKS, CDR2 YYEKEE (reference sequence). This CDR3 region has 15 residues.

This clonotype has at least ten counts. The chain couples TRBV19 to TRBJ1-2; 7 nucleotides line up with TRBD1. The ends lost 5 bases at V and 4 bases at J; junction bases unmatched: 7. The CDR3 covers 14 residues. From germline, CDR1 is LNHDA and CDR2 SQIVND (reference sequence). For the CDR3, the DNA is TGTGCCAGTAGTGCTACAGGGGCCAGCTATGGCTACACCTTC. The encoded protein is CASSATGASYGYTF.

V is TRBV20-1 and J is TRBJ2-7, with TRBD2 identical over 10 bases. The CDR3 contains 19 residues. J lost 0 bases, V lost 1 base, and 15 bases had no gene match. CDR1 and CDR2 (germline): DFQATT, SNEGSKA (reference sequence). CDR3 bases: TGCAGTGCTAGAGCTGCCGGGGCTAGCGGGGGAACCAACTCCTACGAGCAGTACTTC. This sequence encodes CSARAAGASGGTNSYEQYF.

This clonotype has a count of ten or more. This rearrangement joins TRBV19 to TRBJ2-4; D might be TRBD2 (5 bases). CDR3 size: 12 residues. The germline V and J ends were trimmed by 3 bases and 9 bases, with 9 bases remaining between them. CDR1 is LNHDA and CDR2 is SQIVND in the germline V gene (reference sequence). This CDR3 is CASSMIAGIQYF. As DNA, the CDR3 is TGTGCCAGTAGTATGATTGCGGGCATTCAGTACTTC. Full variable domain (remainder filled in from reference TRBV19 and TRBJ2-4): DGGITQSPKYLFRKEGQNVTLSCEQNLNHDAMYWYRQDPGQGLRLIYYSQIVNDFQKGDIAEGYSVSREKKESFPLTVTSAQKNPTAFYLCASSMIAGIQYFGAGTRLSVL.